These 8 T cell receptor beta chains came from one sample sequenced in a study of control samples from healthy donors and cancer patients. Sequencing was performed with immunoSEQ multiplex PCR; in TCRdb, only in-frame clones are kept and a portion is missing. The sample has around 150,000 clones, around 86% seen once. Sequences were obtained from blood. Receptors were obtained from a man aged 25 to 40 in good health.

This chain joins TRBV28 and TRBJ2-5; the D is unclear. The CDR3 runs 13 residues. V was clipped by 2 bases and J by 4 bases, with 8 bases between them. Germline lookup yields CDR1 MDHEN and CDR2 SYDVKM. In nucleotides, the CDR3 is TGTGCCAGCAGTTTACGGCAGACAGAGACCCAGTACTTC. As protein: CASSLRQTETQYF.

The chain is built from TRBV11-3 and TRBJ2-1; D gene unclear. This CDR3 is 15 amino acids long. V shed 1 base and J shed 4 bases, with 11 bases lying between them. The germline CDR1 and CDR2 sequences are SGHNT and YENEEA. The CDR3 sequence is CASSLAGPGYNEQFF. The CDR3 nucleotides are TGTGCCAGCAGCTTAGCAGGTCCCGGGTACAATGAGCAGTTCTTC.

The chain links TRBV27 to TRBJ1-5, with D perhaps matching TRBD1 (6 bases). The CDR3 is 14 residues long. CDR1 is MNHEY, CDR2 SMNVEV, per germline (reference sequence). Trimming stripped 2 bases from V and 4 bases from J, with 9 bases between. This chain's CDR3 is CASSLDRTNQPQHF. In nucleotides, the CDR3 is TGTGCCAGCAGTTTAGACAGGACGAATCAGCCCCAGCATTTT.

This clone was counted a single time. V is TRBV7-2 and J is TRBJ1-3; the match to TRBD1 covers 7 bases. This CDR3 contains 17 residues. V shed 5 bases and J 0 bases; nucleotides not matched to a gene: 10. Per germline, CDR1 SGHTA and CDR2 FQGNSA. CDR3 in DNA: TGTGCCAGCAGCAGGAGGGACAGAATTAACTCTGGAAACACCATATATTTT. Translation gives CASSRRDRINSGNTIYF.

The chain carries TRBV11-1 and TRBJ1-1, with a tentative D call TRBD1 (5 bases). The CDR3 loop spans 13 amino acids. Germline CDR1 SGHAT, CDR2 FQDESV (reference sequence). V dropped 3 bases and J dropped 1 base, with 6 bases sitting between them. In nucleotides, the CDR3 is TGTGCCAGCAGCTTGGGACGGAACACTGAAGCTTTCTTT. This sequence encodes CASSLGRNTEAFF.

Here the CDR3 reads CASRQGEVNEQFF. In DNA form, the CDR3 reads TGTGCCAGCAGGCAGGGGGAGGTGAATGAGCAGTTCTTC. The gene calls are TRBV12-3 or TRBV12-4 and TRBJ2-1, with TRBD1 as a possible D gene (7 bases). The CDR3 loop spans 13 amino acids. Between the trimmed V and J ends, which lost 6 bases and 7 bases, there was a span of 13 bases.

V usage is TRBV19 and J usage is TRBJ1-2; D might be TRBD1 (5 bases). The CDR3 is 15 amino acids. V was cut by 0 bases and J by 2 bases, with 10 bases left in between. Germline V gives CDR1 LNHDA, CDR2 SQIVND (reference sequence). For the CDR3, the DNA is TGTGCCAGTAGTATAGACCCGGGGACCAACTATGGCTACACCTTC. This codes for CASSIDPGTNYGYTF.

The J gene is TRBJ1-4, the V gene TRBV7-9; D gene uncertain. The V gene's germline CDR1 is SEHNR and CDR2 FQNEAQ (reference sequence). The CDR3 has 13 amino acids. V gave up 0 bases and J gave up 7 bases, with 6 bases separating them. The CDR3: CASSLARSEKLFF. The CDR3 DNA sequence: TGTGCCAGCAGCTTAGCGCGCAGTGAAAAACTGTTTTTT.